This T cell receptor (beta chain) comes out of a study of blood T cell repertoires in COVID-19. Study summary: The samples span acute and convalescent COVID-19 from the United States, Italy and Spain. In each case, the material was cDNA or gDNA derived from T cells, B-cell-depleted T cells, or PBMCs.

Produced via immunoSEQ multiplex PCR; TCRdb's table is partial and in-frame only. The repertoire holds around 160,000 clones, 87% seen once, with about 6% in the top ten. V was trimmed by 3 bases and J by 6 bases, leaving 5 bases between them. The CDR3 totals 12 residues. In germline, CDR1 is MNHEY, CDR2 SMNVEV (reference sequence). The chain is built from TRBV27 and TRBJ2-2; the D is unclear. The source of this sequence is a man older than 75 with acute or convalescent COVID-19. The material sequenced was peripheral blood. The CDR3: CASSFFAGELFF. CDR3 coding DNA: TGTGCCAGCAGTTTCTTCGCCGGGGAGCTGTTTTTT.